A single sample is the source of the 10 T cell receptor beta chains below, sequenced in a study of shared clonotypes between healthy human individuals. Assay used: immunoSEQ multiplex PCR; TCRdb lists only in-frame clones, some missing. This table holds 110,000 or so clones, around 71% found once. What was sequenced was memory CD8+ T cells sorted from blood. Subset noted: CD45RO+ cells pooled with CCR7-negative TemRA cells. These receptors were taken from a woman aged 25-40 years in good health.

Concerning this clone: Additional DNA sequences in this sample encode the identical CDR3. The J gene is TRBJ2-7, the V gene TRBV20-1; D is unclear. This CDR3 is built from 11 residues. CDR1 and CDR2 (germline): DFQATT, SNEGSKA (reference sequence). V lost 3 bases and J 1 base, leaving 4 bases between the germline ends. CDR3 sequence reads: CSASASYEQYF. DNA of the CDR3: TGCAGTGCTAGTGCGTCCTACGAGCAGTACTTC.

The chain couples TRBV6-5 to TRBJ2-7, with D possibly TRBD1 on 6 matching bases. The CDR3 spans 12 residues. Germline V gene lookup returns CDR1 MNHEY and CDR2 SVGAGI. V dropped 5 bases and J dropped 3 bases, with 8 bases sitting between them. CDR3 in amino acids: CASSLQGYEQYF. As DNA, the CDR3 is TGTGCCAGCAGTCTACAGGGCTACGAGCAGTACTTC.

The CDR3 is CASSRGGLISAGNTIYF. DNA of the CDR3: TGCGCCAGCAGCCGGGGGGGGCTGATTAGCGCTGGAAACACCATATATTTT. V gene TRBV4-1 combines with J gene TRBJ1-3; D is perhaps TRBD1 (6 bases). Per the germline V gene, CDR1 is MGHRA and CDR2 is YSYEKL. The V and J ends lost 4 bases and 2 bases respectively, with 18 bases between them. There are 17 residues in the CDR3.

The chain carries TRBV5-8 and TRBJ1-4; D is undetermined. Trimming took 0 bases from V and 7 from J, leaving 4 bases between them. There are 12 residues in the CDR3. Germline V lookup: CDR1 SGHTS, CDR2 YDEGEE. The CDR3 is CASSLDVEKLFF. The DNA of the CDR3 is TGTGCCAGCAGCTTGGATGTTGAAAAACTGTTTTTT.

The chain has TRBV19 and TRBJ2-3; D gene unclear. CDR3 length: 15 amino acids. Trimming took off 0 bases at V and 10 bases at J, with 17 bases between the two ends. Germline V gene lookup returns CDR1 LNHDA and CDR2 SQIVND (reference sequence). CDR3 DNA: TGTGCCAGTAGTATAGAATGGTCCGTAGGGTACGCGCAGTATTTT. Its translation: CASSIEWSVGYAQYF.

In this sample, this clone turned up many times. The DNA for the CDR3 is TGTGCCAGCAGTGATCCTACTGTGGGGCCCACAGATACGCAGTATTTT. Translated: CASSDPTVGPTDTQYF. The rearrangement uses TRBV25-1 and TRBJ2-3, with TRBD1 as a possible D gene (5 bases). This CDR3 has 16 amino acids. Per the germline V gene, CDR1 is MGHDK and CDR2 is SYGVNS. V lost 3 bases and J lost 2, with 15 bases in between.

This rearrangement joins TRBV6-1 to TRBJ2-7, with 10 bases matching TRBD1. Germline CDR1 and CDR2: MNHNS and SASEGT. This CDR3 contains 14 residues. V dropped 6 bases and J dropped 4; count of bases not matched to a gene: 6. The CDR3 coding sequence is TGTGCCAGCAGGAAGACAGGGGGCAAATACGAGCAGTACTTC. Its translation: CASRKTGGKYEQYF.

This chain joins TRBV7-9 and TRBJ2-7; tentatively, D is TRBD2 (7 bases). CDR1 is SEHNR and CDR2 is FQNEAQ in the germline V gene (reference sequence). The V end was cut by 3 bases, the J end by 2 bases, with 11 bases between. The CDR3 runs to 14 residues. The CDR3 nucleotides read TGTGCCAGCAGCTTTACGCGGGGGCCCTACGAGCAGTACTTC. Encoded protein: CASSFTRGPYEQYF.

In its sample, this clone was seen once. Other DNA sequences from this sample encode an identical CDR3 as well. CDR3 amino acids: CASSQEKGAGNTIYF. CDR3 coding DNA: TGCGCCAGCAGCCAAGAAAAGGGGGCTGGAAACACCATATATTTT. The genes are TRBV4-1 and TRBJ1-3; possible D gene TRBD1, 6 bases. The V end was cut by 0 bases, the J end by 2 bases, with 8 bases between. Germline-derived CDR1 and CDR2 are MGHRA and YSYEKL. This CDR3 contains 15 residues.

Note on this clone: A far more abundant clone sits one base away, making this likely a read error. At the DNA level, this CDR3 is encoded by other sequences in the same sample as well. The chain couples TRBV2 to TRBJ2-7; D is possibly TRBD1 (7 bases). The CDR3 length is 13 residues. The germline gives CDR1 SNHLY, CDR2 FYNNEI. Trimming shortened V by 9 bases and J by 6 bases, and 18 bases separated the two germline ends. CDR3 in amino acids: CASKGASGAEQYF. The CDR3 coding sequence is TGTGCCAGTAAGGGGGCCTCGGGGGCCGAGCAGTACTTC.